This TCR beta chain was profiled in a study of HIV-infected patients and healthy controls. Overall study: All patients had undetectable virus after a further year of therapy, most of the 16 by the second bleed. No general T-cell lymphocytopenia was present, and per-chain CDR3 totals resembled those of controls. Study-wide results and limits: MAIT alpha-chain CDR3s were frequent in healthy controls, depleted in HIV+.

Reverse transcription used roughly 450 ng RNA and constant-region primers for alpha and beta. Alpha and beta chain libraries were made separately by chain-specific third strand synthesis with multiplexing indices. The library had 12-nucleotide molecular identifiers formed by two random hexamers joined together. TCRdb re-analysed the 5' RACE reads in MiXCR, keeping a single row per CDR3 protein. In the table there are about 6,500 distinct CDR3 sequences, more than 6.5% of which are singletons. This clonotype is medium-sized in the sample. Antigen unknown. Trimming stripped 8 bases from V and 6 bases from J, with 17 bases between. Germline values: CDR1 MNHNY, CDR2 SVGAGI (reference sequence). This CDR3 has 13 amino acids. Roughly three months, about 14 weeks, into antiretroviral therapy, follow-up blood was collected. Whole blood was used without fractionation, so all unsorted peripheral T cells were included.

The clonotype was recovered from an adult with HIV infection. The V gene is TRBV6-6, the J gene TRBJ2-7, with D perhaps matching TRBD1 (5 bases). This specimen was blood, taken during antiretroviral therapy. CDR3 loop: CASSDSLDSEQYF. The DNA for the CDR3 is TGTGCCAGCTCCGACAGCCTGGATAGCGAGCAGTACTTC.